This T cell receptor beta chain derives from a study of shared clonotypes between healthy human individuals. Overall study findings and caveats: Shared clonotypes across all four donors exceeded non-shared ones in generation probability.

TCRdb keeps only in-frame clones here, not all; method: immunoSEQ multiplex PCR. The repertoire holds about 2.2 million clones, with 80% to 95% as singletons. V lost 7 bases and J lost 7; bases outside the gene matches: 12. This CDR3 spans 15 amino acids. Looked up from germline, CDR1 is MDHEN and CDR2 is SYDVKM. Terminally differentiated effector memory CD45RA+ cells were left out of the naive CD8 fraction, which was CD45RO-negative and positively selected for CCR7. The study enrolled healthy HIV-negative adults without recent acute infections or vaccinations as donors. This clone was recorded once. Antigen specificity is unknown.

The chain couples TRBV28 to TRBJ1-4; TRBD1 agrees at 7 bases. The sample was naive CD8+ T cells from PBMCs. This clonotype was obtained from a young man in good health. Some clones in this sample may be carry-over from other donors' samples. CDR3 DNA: TGTGCCAGCAACCCCCGCGGGACAGCTTCTGAAAAACTGTTTTTT. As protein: CASNPRGTASEKLFF.